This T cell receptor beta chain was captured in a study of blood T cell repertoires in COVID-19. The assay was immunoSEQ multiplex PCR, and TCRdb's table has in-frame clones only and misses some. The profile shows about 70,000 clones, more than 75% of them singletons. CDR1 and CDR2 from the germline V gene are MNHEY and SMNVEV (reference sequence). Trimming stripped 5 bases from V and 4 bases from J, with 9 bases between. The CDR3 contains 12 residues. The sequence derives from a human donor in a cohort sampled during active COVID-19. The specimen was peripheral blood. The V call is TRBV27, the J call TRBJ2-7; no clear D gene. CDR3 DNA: TGTGCCAGCAGTATCCCCCCTTACGAGCAGTACTTC. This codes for CASSIPPYEQYF.